This T cell receptor (beta chain) originates from a study of OX40 agonist ivuxolimab in advanced cancers. Broader study findings: Relative to CD4+, CD8+ T cells held more expanded clones on average. Researchers did not determine the expanded peripheral T cells' antigen specificity.

Produced via immunoSEQ multiplex PCR; TCRdb's table is partial and in-frame only. Found here are some 72,000 clones, 70% to 85% of them singletons; the top ten hold 0.45% to 0.6%. As regards this clone: Its antigen is unknown.

The CDR3 contains 16 residues. CDR1 SGHRS and CDR2 YFSETQ come from the germline V gene. The V and J ends lost 0 bases and 6 bases, in that order; junction bases with no gene match: 2. The source was CD4+ or CD8+ T cells sorted from blood, collected in a trial of the OX40 agonist ivuxolimab. The receptor comes from an adult with an advanced solid tumor such as melanoma, head and neck, liver or kidney cancer. The rearrangement links TRBV5-1 to TRBJ2-2, with 13 bases identical to TRBD2. DNA for the CDR3: TGCGCCAGCAGCTTGGACACTAGCGGGGGGGCCGGGGAGCTGTTTTTT. This encodes CASSLDTSGGAGELFF.